These 8 T cell receptor beta chains came from one sample sequenced in a study of post-analysis software for immune sequencing data. Each TCR beta cDNA library carried unique molecular identifiers. TCRdb re-called the PCR reads with MiXCR, one entry per CDR3 protein. The sample includes 450,000 or so distinct CDR3 sequences, around 40% of them seen just once. Overall study results and limits: In patients, five or six TRBV segments were more frequent than in controls, with TRBV5-6, TRBV5-1 and TRBV20-1 among them.

Antigens for these TCRs are unknown. Material: blood. All receptors derive from a girl aged 5-17 years with multiple sclerosis.

The rearrangement joins TRBV20-1 to TRBJ1-1, with D uncertain. V was shortened by 0 bases and J by 1 base, with 6 bases between the two germline ends. Germline V lookup: CDR1 DFQATT, CDR2 SNEGSKA (reference sequence). This CDR3 has 13 amino acids. The CDR3 nucleotides are TGCAGTGCTAGAGACCCCGCGAACACTGAAGCTTTCTTT. Translation: CSARDPANTEAFF.

J is TRBJ1-6 and V is TRBV13; D might be TRBD1 (6 bases). CDR1 is PRHDT and CDR2 is FYEKMQ in the germline V gene (reference sequence). V was pared by 1 base and J by 10 bases, with 14 bases between. The CDR3 has 15 amino acids. In DNA form, the CDR3 reads TGTGCCAGCAGCTTAGACAGAACAGGGCCCTCACCCCTCCACTTT. Translated, it gives CASSLDRTGPSPLHF.

This clonotype has only a few counts. The chain couples TRBV13 to TRBJ2-3, with TRBD2 matching over 9 bases. The CDR3 is made up of 16 amino acids. Unmatched junction bases numbered 7, after V lost 4 bases and J lost 2 bases. From germline, CDR1 is PRHDT and CDR2 FYEKMQ (reference sequence). The CDR3 loop reads CASSWPGTSSTDTQYF. In nucleotides, the CDR3 is TGTGCCAGCAGCTGGCCCGGGACTAGCTCCACAGATACGCAGTATTTT.

The chain recombines TRBV6-5 with TRBJ2-7, with D perhaps matching TRBD1 (6 bases). Germline lookup yields CDR1 MNHEY and CDR2 SVGAGI. CDR3 length: 16 amino acids. Trimming removed 1 base from V and 10 bases from J, with 23 bases in between. Here the CDR3 DNA reads TGTGCCAGCAGTTACTTGGACAGAAAGGTTAAGAGAACCCAGTACTTC. This encodes CASSYLDRKVKRTQYF.

The CDR3 DNA sequence: TGTGCCATCAGTCGCGGAACCTACAATGAGCAGTTCTTC. This encodes CAISRGTYNEQFF. The chain carries TRBV10-3 and TRBJ2-1, with D uncertain. CDR1 is ENHRY, CDR2 SYGVKD, per germline. The V gene lost 5 bases and the J gene lost 2 bases, with 7 bases spanning the gap. The CDR3 sequence is 13 residues long.

A few counts support this clonotype. The V call is TRBV28, the J call TRBJ2-7, with 7 nucleotides matching TRBD1. Per the germline V gene, CDR1 is MDHEN and CDR2 is SYDVKM. V trimming: 6 bases; J trimming: 4 bases; junction bases outside the gene matches: 12. The CDR3 length is 15 residues. The CDR3 DNA is TGTGCCAGCAGCGAGACAGGGATACAGTTATACGAGCAGTACTTC. Translated, it gives CASSETGIQLYEQYF. The complete variable domain, with remaining parts taken from reference TRBV28 and TRBJ2-7, reads DVKVTQSSRYLVKRTGEKVFLECVQDMDHENMFWYRQDPGLGLRLIYFSYDVKMKEKGDIPEGYSVSREKKERFSLILESASTNQTSMYLCASSETGIQLYEQYFGPGTRLTVT.

V is TRBV28 and J is TRBJ2-6; D call uncertain. CDR1 and CDR2 (germline): MDHEN, SYDVKM. Deletions cut 8 bases from V and 2 bases from J, with 4 bases between. This CDR3 has 12 residues. The CDR3 bases are TGTGCCAGCGGTCCTGGGGCCAACGTCCTGACTTTC. This gives the protein CASGPGANVLTF.

There are a few counts of this clonotype. V gene TRBV20-1 combines with J gene TRBJ1-5; 7 bases match TRBD1. Germline assignment: CDR1 DFQATT and CDR2 SNEGSKA (reference sequence). Germline trimming cut 6 bases from V and 12 bases from J; bases unmatched to any gene: 17. The CDR3 sequence is 14 residues long. The CDR3 DNA sequence: TGCAGTGCCAGGGGGGCACTGATTCAAGGGAGCCAGCATTTT. This gives the protein CSARGALIQGSQHF.